What follows are 19 T cell receptor beta chains derived from one specimen sequenced in a study of blood T cell repertoires in COVID-19. TCRdb's table, derived via immunoSEQ multiplex PCR, lists solely in-frame clones and lacks some. The table shows some 160,000 clones, with 80% occurring only once. Sequencing input: PBMCs or T cells enriched from blood (not recorded which). The receptors were gathered from a woman aged 55-69 years who had recovered from COVID-19.

V is TRBV6-5 and J is TRBJ1-5; 10 bases agree with TRBD1. CDR1 MNHEY and CDR2 SVGAGI come from the germline V gene. The CDR3 runs to 14 residues. V gave up 6 bases and J gave up 7 bases; unmatched junction bases: 6. CDR3 DNA sequence: TGTGCCAGCAGGGCCGGACAGGGGGTACAGCCCCAGCATTTT. Its protein product is CASRAGQGVQPQHF.

This clone was observed once. The rearrangement links TRBV3-1 (or the pseudogene TRBV3-2) to TRBJ1-6; possibly TRBD1 for D (5 bases). Trimming took 6 bases from V and 8 from J, leaving 20 bases between them. Germline V gene data show CDR1 as LGHDT and CDR2 as YNNKEL (reference sequence). The CDR3 is 16 residues long. This CDR3 reads CASREEGRVEDSPLHF. The DNA of the CDR3 is TGTGCCAGCAGGGAAGAGGGGAGGGTTGAAGATTCACCCCTCCACTTT.

The chain has TRBV19 and TRBJ1-6; D might be TRBD1 (6 bases). The CDR3 length is 14 residues. V was clipped by 7 bases and J by 12 bases, with 19 bases between them. In germline, CDR1 is LNHDA, CDR2 SQIVND (reference sequence). The CDR3 bases are TGTGCCAGTACCAACCGGGCAGGGGAAGGACCCCTCCACTTT. Its translation is CASTNRAGEGPLHF.

V gene TRBV2 combines with J gene TRBJ2-7, with D perhaps TRBD1 (6 bases). V lost 8 bases and J lost 2, with 13 bases in between. This CDR3 spans 13 amino acids. From germline, CDR1 is SNHLY and CDR2 FYNNEI. The CDR3, as DNA: TGTGCCAGCGAGGGGACATTTACCTACGAGCAGTACTTC. Translation: CASEGTFTYEQYF.

The sample holds one count of this clone. The chain employs TRBV5-1 and TRBJ1-1, with no clear D. This CDR3 has 15 residues. V was trimmed by 2 bases and J by 7 bases, leaving 18 bases between them. CDR1 and CDR2 from the germline V gene are SGHRS and YFSETQ. The CDR3: CASSFRQPEQDEAFF. In nucleotides, the CDR3 is TGCGCCAGCAGCTTTCGCCAGCCCGAGCAGGATGAAGCTTTCTTT.

This rearrangement joins TRBV12-3 or TRBV12-4 to TRBJ1-1, with D hard to call. The CDR3 runs to 13 residues. Trimming took 1 base from V and 3 from J, leaving 6 bases between them. This chain's CDR3 is CASSLVPYTEAFF. The CDR3 DNA is TGTGCCAGCAGTTTAGTCCCTTACACTGAAGCTTTCTTT.

The V gene is TRBV21-1, the J gene TRBJ2-1; TRBD1 reflects the table's D call only, with no check against the DNA. TRBV21-1 is recorded as a pseudogene. The CDR3 totals 22 residues. Written as DNA, the CDR3 is TGTGCCAGCAGCAAAGGGCACCCCGGGACAGGGGTCCCATGCCTTATATACAATGAGCAGTTCTTC. Amino acid sequence: CASSKGHPGTGVPCLIYNEQFF.

The chain is built from TRBV5-4 and TRBJ1-1; D gene unclear. CDR1 and CDR2 from the germline V gene are SGHNT and YYREEE (reference sequence). This CDR3 is built from 16 residues. Trimming took off 1 base at V and 1 base at J, with 14 bases between the two ends. CDR3 amino acids: CASSLPSAGWNTEAFF. CDR3 DNA: TGTGCCAGCAGCTTGCCTTCTGCGGGATGGAACACTGAAGCTTTCTTT.

This clone has only a few counts. The rearrangement uses TRBV7-5 and TRBJ2-4; the D call of TRBD2 is as the table states it, not checked on the DNA. TRBV7-5 is reported as a pseudogene. The CDR3 has 17 amino acids. The CDR3 sequence: CARSSWTSGGLLNIQYF. In DNA, the CDR3 is TGTGCCAGAAGCTCTTGGACTAGCGGGGGATTATTAAACATTCAGTACTTC.

This chain links TRBV3-1 (or the pseudogene TRBV3-2) with TRBJ2-3; D is perhaps TRBD2 (6 bases). The CDR3 loop spans 16 amino acids. V was cut by 5 bases and J by 3 bases, with 18 bases left in between. CDR1 LGHDT and CDR2 YNNKEL come from the germline V gene (reference sequence). The CDR3 protein is CASSAPGTYRTDTQYF. The DNA of the CDR3 is TGTGCCAGCAGCGCGCCCGGGACTTATAGGACAGATACGCAGTATTTT.

The rearrangement uses TRBV5-1 and TRBJ2-7; D might be TRBD2 (5 bases). The germline gives CDR1 SGHRS, CDR2 YFSETQ. Trimming removed 2 bases at V and 7 bases at J, with 16 bases between. CDR3 length: 14 amino acids. The CDR3 DNA reads as TGCGCCAGCAGCTTCCGGGGAAGGGTATGGGAGCAGTACTTC. This sequence encodes CASSFRGRVWEQYF.

This clone was detected once. V usage is TRBV2 and J usage is TRBJ1-3; tentatively, D is TRBD1 (6 bases). With 6 bases removed from V and 0 bases from J, the gap between germline ends came to 12 bases. The CDR3 spans 15 residues. Per germline, CDR1 SNHLY and CDR2 FYNNEI. The CDR3 here is CASRTTGYSGNTIYF. As DNA, the CDR3 is TGTGCCAGCAGGACTACAGGGTACTCTGGAAACACCATATATTTT.

The rearrangement links TRBV10-1 to TRBJ2-2, with a tentative D call TRBD1 (5 bases). Germline loops: CDR1 WNHNN, CDR2 SYGVQD (reference sequence). Trimming removed 3 bases from V and 5 bases from J, with 10 bases in between. The CDR3 covers 14 residues. The CDR3 DNA sequence: TGCGCCAGCAGTGATCCAGGGATGACCGGGGAGCTGTTTTTT. Protein sequence: CASSDPGMTGELFF.

CDR3 protein: CASSERRGATDTQYF. The CDR3 DNA reads as TGTGCCAGCAGTGAAAGGCGGGGGGCCACAGATACGCAGTATTTT. The V call is TRBV2, the J call TRBJ2-3; 8 bases match TRBD2. Losses at the gene ends were 2 bases for V and 2 bases for J; bases not matched to a gene: 3. The V gene's germline CDR1 is SNHLY and CDR2 FYNNEI. This CDR3 contains 15 residues. The whole variable domain, filled in from reference TRBV2 and TRBJ2-3, reads EPEVTQTPSHQVTQMGQEVILRCVPISNHLYFYWYRQILGQKVEFLVSFYNNEISEKSEIFDDQFSVERPDGSNFTLKIRSTKLEDSAMYFCASSERRGATDTQYFGPGTRLTVL.

The chain couples TRBV3-1 (or the pseudogene TRBV3-2) to TRBJ2-5; D perhaps matches TRBD1 (6 bases). Trimming cost V 1 base and J 5 bases, with 11 bases left between them. The CDR3 is 14 amino acids. Germline lookup yields CDR1 LGHDT and CDR2 YNNKEL (reference sequence). The CDR3 reads CASSQARGSETQYF. DNA of the CDR3: TGTGCCAGCAGCCAAGCTAGGGGGAGCGAGACCCAGTACTTC.

The chain links TRBV24-1 to TRBJ1-2, with 7 bases lining up with TRBD1. J was trimmed by 4 bases and V by 7 bases; bases with no gene match: 8. The germline gives CDR1 KGHDR, CDR2 SFDVKD. The length of the CDR3 is 14 residues. The CDR3 DNA is TGTGCCACCAGCCAAGGAAAGGGGGCCTATGGCTACACCTTC. This encodes CATSQGKGAYGYTF.

This rearrangement joins TRBV7-8 to TRBJ2-3; 13 nucleotides agree with TRBD2. V dropped 4 bases and J dropped 4; count of bases not matched to a gene: 11. This CDR3 is 18 amino acids long. CDR1 SGHVS and CDR2 FQNEAQ come from the germline V gene. The CDR3 is CASSSGLAGASRADTQYF. The CDR3 DNA follows: TGTGCCAGCAGCTCTGGACTAGCGGGGGCCTCCAGGGCAGATACGCAGTATTTT.

This clone was found once. This chain uses TRBV7-2 with TRBJ2-2, with 11 bases lining up with TRBD2. The CDR3 consists of 16 residues. Germline V lookup: CDR1 SGHTA, CDR2 FQGNSA. The V segment lost 6 bases and the J segment 1 base; nucleotides outside the gene matches: 4. For the CDR3, the DNA is TGTGCCAGCAGGGTAGCGGGGGGGAAGAACACCGGGGAGCTGTTTTTT. Translating gives CASRVAGGKNTGELFF.

This clone has a handful of counts. The J gene is TRBJ2-3, the V gene TRBV4-1; a weak D match, TRBD2 (5 bases). V was shortened by 1 base and J by 5 bases, with 13 bases between the two germline ends. From germline, CDR1 is MGHRA and CDR2 YSYEKL. The CDR3 length is 15 residues. The CDR3: CASSQVRDWVDTQYF. The CDR3 nucleotides are TGCGCCAGCAGCCAAGTCCGGGATTGGGTAGATACGCAGTATTTT.